Listed below are T cell receptor beta chains from one sample, sequenced in a study of blood T cells in healthy people across ages. TCRdb fed the 5' RACE reads into MiXCR, producing one record per CDR3 protein. This sample has 800,000 to 1,300,000 distinct CDR3 sequences; 25% occur once, and the top ten carry 0.75%. The same specimen was also included in a second study, on T cells of mothers and their children.

Sequenced: blood. Receptors originate from a girl aged 2 to 9 in good health. The CDR3 runs from the conserved cysteine through the conserved F or W. The order of the fields is J gene, clone size, V gene, D gene, CDR3 DNA, CDR3 protein. The D gene is left open where the match is weak. Size is omitted from some rows. Given values are once, few, many or a class for expanded clones.

TRBJ1-4 | . | TRBV7-9 | . | TGTGCCAGCAGCTTACTACAAGCGCAAGAAACTCTGTTTTTT | CASSLLQAQETLFF
TRBJ2-1 | few | TRBV28 | TRBD1 | TGTGCCTGCAGTTTGGGACAGAGCTCCTACAATGAGCAGTTCTTC | CACSLGQSSYNEQFF
TRBJ1-1 | few | TRBV12-3/TRBV12-4 | . | TGTGCCAGCAGTCTTACAGGGCCGGGTAACACTGAAGCTTTCTTT | CASSLTGPGNTEAFF
TRBJ2-1 | few | TRBV20-1 | TRBD1 | TGCAGTGTTTGGGACAGCTACAATGAGCAGTTCTTC | CSVWDSYNEQFF
TRBJ2-1 | . | TRBV6-2/TRBV6-3 | . | TGCGCCAGCTTGGGGGGCAATGAGCAGTTCTTC | CASLGGNEQFF
TRBJ2-3 | . | TRBV20-1 | . | TGCAGTGCGGACAATAACAGGGAGAGCACAGATACGCAGTATTTT | CSADNNRESTDTQYF
TRBJ2-4 | few | TRBV20-1 | . | TGCAGTGCTGTTCAGCTAGCCAAAAACATTCAGTACTTC | CSAVQLAKNIQYF
TRBJ2-5 | few | TRBV7-9 | TRBD2 | TGTGCCAGCAGCTTAAGGGGTCAACTAGCGGGAGAGACCCAGTACTTC | CASSLRGQLAGETQYF
TRBJ2-1 | few | TRBV20-1 | TRBD2 | TGCAGTGCTGGGGCGGGCGGGGGATACAATGAGCAGTTCTTC | CSAGAGGGYNEQFF
TRBJ2-5 | . | TRBV5-1 | . | TGCGCCAGCAGCGACGTACCGGGGATTCAAGAGACCCAGTACTTC | CASSDVPGIQETQYF
TRBJ2-1 | . | TRBV29-1 | . | TGCAGCCTGAATGCAGGACTCCTTGGGGCCTCCTACAATGAGCAGTTCTTC | CSLNAGLLGASYNEQFF
TRBJ2-2 | few | TRBV6-5 | . | TGTGCCAGCAGTTATTATGGGCGCAGCACCGGGGAGCTGTTTTTT | CASSYYGRSTGELFF
TRBJ2-5 | . | TRBV7-3 | . | TGTGCCAGCAGCGCGATTGGGTCACGGGAAGAGACCCAGTACTTC | CASSAIGSREETQYF
TRBJ2-2 | . | TRBV4-1 | . | TGCGCCGGCAGCCAAGATAATATCGTAGGGGGGGCCGGGGAGCTGTTTTTT | CAGSQDNIVGGAGELFF
TRBJ1-1 | few | TRBV20-1 | TRBD1 | TGCAGCGCCGGGACAGGAGATACTGAAGCTTTCTTT | CSAGTGDTEAFF
TRBJ2-5 | . | TRBV6-5 | . | TGTGCCAGCAGACCGACGGCGTTAGAGACCCAGTACTTC | CASRPTALETQYF
TRBJ2-5 | . | TRBV20-1 | TRBD1 | TGCAGTGCTGAGGACAGGGGGATTCGAGAGACCCAGTACTTC | CSAEDRGIRETQYF
TRBJ2-7 | few | TRBV1 | . | TGCACCATCCCCCAAGAACAACACGAGCAGTACTTC | CTIPQEQHEQYF
TRBJ1-3 | few | TRBV6-2/TRBV6-3 | . | TGTGCCAGCAGTTACTCGGGAGGATCTGGAAACACCATATATTTT | CASSYSGGSGNTIYF
TRBJ1-1 | . | TRBV15 | . | TGTGCCACCCGCCAGGTGAATGTGCCTGAAGCTTTCTTT | CATRQVNVPEAFF
TRBJ2-2 | once | TRBV24-1 | TRBD2 | TGTGCCACCAGTGAGGTAGCGGGGGGACCGTCTTGGGACACCGGGGAGCTGTTTTTT | CATSEVAGGPSWDTGELFF
TRBJ2-6 | . | TRBV6-1 | TRBD1 | TGTGCCAGCAGTGAAGGACAGGGGAGCTCTGGGGCCAACGTCCTGACTTTC | CASSEGQGSSGANVLTF
TRBJ2-4 | few | TRBV11-2 | TRBD2 | TGTGCCAGCAGCCCTGAGCGGGGGGATTGGAACATTCAGTACTTC | CASSPERGDWNIQYF
TRBJ2-3 | few | TRBV20-1 | TRBD2 | TGCAGCCTCGTGCGGGAGGCAGCTGGGGATACGCAGTATTTT | CSLVREAAGDTQYF
TRBJ2-1 | . | TRBV5-1 | TRBD2 | TGCGCCAGTTCCATGAGAGCGGGAGACGAGCAGTTCTTC | CASSMRAGDEQFF
TRBJ1-2 | few | TRBV28 | . | TGTGCCAGCACCTATTTAGGACAGATGGACTATGGCTACACCTTC | CASTYLGQMDYGYTF
TRBJ2-5 | . | TRBV4-2 | . | TGTGCCAGCAGCAAGAAAGCCGAAACCGGGACCCAGTACTTC | CASSKKAETGTQYF
TRBJ1-4 | few | TRBV20-1 | . | TGCAGTGCTTCTCCCCTCGGGGATGAAAAACTGTTTTTT | CSASPLGDEKLFF
TRBJ2-2 | . | TRBV4-3 | TRBD1 | TGCGCCAGCAGCCAAGCCTACAGGGGAACGAACACCGGGGAGCTGTTTTTT | CASSQAYRGTNTGELFF
TRBJ2-5 | few | TRBV18 | . | TGTGCCAGCTCACCACGTCCGGACCTGAGGGAGACCCAGTACTTC | CASSPRPDLRETQYF
TRBJ2-5 | few | TRBV20-1 | . | TGCAGTGCTAGGGTCCAACTAGAAGAGACCCAGTACTTC | CSARVQLEETQYF
TRBJ2-1 | few | TRBV7-6 | . | TGTGCCAGCAGCTTAGGGCCGGTCGGGAATGAGCAGTTCTTC | CASSLGPVGNEQFF
TRBJ2-7 | . | TRBV7-2 | . | TGTGCCACCCGACTAGAAATCCCCTACGAGCAGTACTTC | CATRLEIPYEQYF
TRBJ1-2 | few | TRBV12-3/TRBV12-4 | . | TGTGCCAGCAGCCCAAGGAGATCAGTCTATGGCTACACCTTC | CASSPRRSVYGYTF
TRBJ1-2 | few | TRBV5-1 | TRBD1 | TGCGCCAGCAGCCAACTCAACACAGGGGGGTCTGGCTACACCTTC | CASSQLNTGGSGYTF
TRBJ2-5 | few | TRBV29-1 | TRBD1 | TGCAGCGTTACAGGGGGCCGGGAGACCCAGTACTTC | CSVTGGRETQYF
TRBJ2-7 | . | TRBV7-9 | . | TGTGCCAGCAGCTTAGCGCGCGGCGGTCCCTACGAGCAGTACTTC | CASSLARGGPYEQYF
TRBJ2-1 | few | TRBV29-1 | . | TGCAGCGTTGAGCCCCACGGGCCACAGGGTATATACAACGAGCAGTTCTTC | CSVEPHGPQGIYNEQFF
TRBJ2-3 | . | TRBV7-9 | . | TGTGCCAGCAGAAGTCGAATCGGATCCCTACGACCAGATACGCAGTATTTT | CASRSRIGSLRPDTQYF
TRBJ2-7 | . | TRBV11-2 | . | TGTGCCAGCAGCTTAGGACGGACTTCAACCTACGAGCAGTACTTC | CASSLGRTSTYEQYF
TRBJ2-5 | . | TRBV5-1 | . | TGCGCCAGCAGCTATGACAACCAAGAGACCCAGTACTTC | CASSYDNQETQYF
TRBJ2-1 | . | TRBV11-2 | TRBD1 | TGTGCCAGCAGCTTAGGGTCAGGGGGTTCCAATGAGCAGTTCTTC | CASSLGSGGSNEQFF
TRBJ2-4 | few | TRBV7-2 | TRBD1 | TGTGCCAGCAGTCCACCGGGACAGGGGGGGTATATAGCCAAAAACATTCAGTACTTC | CASSPPGQGGYIAKNIQYF
TRBJ1-6 | . | TRBV28 | . | TGTGCCAGCAGTTTAACGGTGCAGGCCTATTCACCCCTCCACTTT | CASSLTVQAYSPLHF
TRBJ2-7 | . | TRBV4-3 | TRBD1 | TGCGCCAGCAGCTCAGACAGGGGACATAACTACGAGCAGTACTTC | CASSSDRGHNYEQYF
TRBJ2-3 | . | TRBV24-1 | . | TGTGCCACCAGTGATACGGCCCTTCGGGATACGCAGTATTTT | CATSDTALRDTQYF
TRBJ2-7 | . | TRBV6-6 | . | TGTGCCAGCACCAACCGGGACTTTCCGACCTACGAGCAGTACTTC | CASTNRDFPTYEQYF
TRBJ1-5 | . | TRBV9 | . | TGTGCCAGCAGCCCGTTTGGGGGGGGTCAGCCCCAGCATTTT | CASSPFGGGQPQHF
TRBJ1-2 | . | TRBV7-9 | . | TGTGCCAGCAGCTTAGATTTAGACAGGACCGTCTATGGCTACACCTTC | CASSLDLDRTVYGYTF
TRBJ1-5 | few | TRBV28 | TRBD1 | TGTGCCAGCAGTTTGGGACAGGCGGACAATCAGCCCCAGCATTTT | CASSLGQADNQPQHF
TRBJ2-1 | . | TRBV9 | TRBD1 | TGTGCCAGCAGCGGGAGGACAGGGAATGGGAACAATGAGCAGTTCTTC | CASSGRTGNGNNEQFF
TRBJ2-1 | few | TRBV11-2 | TRBD2 | TGTGCCAGCAGCCCTCTTAGCGGGGGGCCCTACAATGAGCAGTTCTTC | CASSPLSGGPYNEQFF
TRBJ1-2 | . | TRBV28 | . | TGTGCCAGCAGTCCTCCAGGGATGACTAGGTACACCTTC | CASSPPGMTRYTF
TRBJ2-5 | . | TRBV7-6 | TRBD2 | TGTGCCGGCACGGGACTAGCGGGGGGTCATCAAGAGACCCAGTACTTC | CAGTGLAGGHQETQYF
TRBJ1-1 | many | TRBV12-3/TRBV12-4 | . | TGTGCCAGCAGTTTTTTTTCGGTTACTGAAGCTTTCTTT | CASSFFSVTEAFF